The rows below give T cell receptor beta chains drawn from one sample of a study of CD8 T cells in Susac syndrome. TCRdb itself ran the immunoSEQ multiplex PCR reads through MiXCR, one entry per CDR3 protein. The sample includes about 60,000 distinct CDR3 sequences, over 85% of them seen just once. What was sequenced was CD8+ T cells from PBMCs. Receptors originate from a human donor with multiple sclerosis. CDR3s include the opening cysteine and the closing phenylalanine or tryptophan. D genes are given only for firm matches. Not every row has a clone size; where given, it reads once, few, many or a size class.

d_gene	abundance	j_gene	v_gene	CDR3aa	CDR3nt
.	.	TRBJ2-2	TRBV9	CASSAGDGTNTGELFF	TGTGCCAGCAGCGCAGGGGACGGGACGAACACCGGGGAGCTGTTTTTT
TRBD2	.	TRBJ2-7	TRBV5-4	CASSAGTSVSYEQYF	TGTGCCAGCAGCGCCGGGACTAGCGTCTCCTACGAGCAGTACTTC
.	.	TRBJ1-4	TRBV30	CAWSQGTVEGEKLFF	TGTGCCTGGAGCCAGGGGACCGTCGAGGGGGAAAAACTGTTTTTT
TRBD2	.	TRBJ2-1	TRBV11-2	CASSPGSGISHNEQFF	TGTGCCAGCAGCCCCGGTAGCGGGATATCTCACAATGAGCAGTTCTTC
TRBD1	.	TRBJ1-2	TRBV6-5	CASSETGDYGYTF	TGTGCCAGCAGCGAAACAGGGGACTATGGCTACACCTTC
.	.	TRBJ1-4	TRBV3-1	CASSERWEKLFF	TGTGCCAGCAGCGAGAGATGGGAAAAACTGTTTTTT
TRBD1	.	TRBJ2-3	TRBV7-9	CASSSLTGGHTDTQYF	TGTGCCAGCAGCTCCCTGACAGGGGGACACACAGATACGCAGTATTTT
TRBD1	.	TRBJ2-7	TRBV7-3	CASSGAGGAEQYF	TGTGCCAGCAGTGGGGCAGGGGGTGCCGAGCAGTACTTC
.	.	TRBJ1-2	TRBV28	CASSLISSRGYTF	TGTGCCAGCAGTTTAATATCCTCTCGGGGCTACACCTTC
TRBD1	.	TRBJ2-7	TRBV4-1	CASSHAGQGAYEQYF	TGCGCCAGCAGCCATGCTGGACAGGGGGCCTACGAGCAGTACTTC
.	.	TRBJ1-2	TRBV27	CASRFGFGGGYTF	TGTGCCAGCAGATTTGGCTTCGGCGGCGGCTACACCTTC
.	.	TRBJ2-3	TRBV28	CASSFAERDTQYF	TGTGCCAGCAGTTTTGCGGAGAGGGATACGCAGTATTTT
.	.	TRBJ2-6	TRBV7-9	CASSLSEGANVLTF	TGTGCCAGCAGCCTTTCCGAGGGGGCCAACGTCCTGACTTTC
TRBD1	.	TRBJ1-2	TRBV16	CASTWTGDYNYGYTF	TGTGCCAGCACCTGGACAGGGGATTACAACTATGGCTACACCTTC
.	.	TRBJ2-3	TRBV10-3	CAISEEGLDTQYF	TGTGCCATCAGTGAAGAGGGCCTAGATACGCAGTATTTT
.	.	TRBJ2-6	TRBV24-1	CATSDLRPSGANVLTF	TGTGCCACCAGTGATTTGCGGCCTTCTGGGGCCAACGTCCTGACTTTC
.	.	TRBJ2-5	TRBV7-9	CASSLIRVGEETQYF	TGTGCCAGCAGCTTAATCAGGGTGGGCGAAGAGACCCAGTACTTC
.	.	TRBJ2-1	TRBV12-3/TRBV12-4	CASRSGHEQFF	TGTGCCAGCAGATCGGGGCATGAGCAGTTCTTC
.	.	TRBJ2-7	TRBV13	CASSPRQSYEQYF	TGTGCCAGCAGCCCACGACAAAGCTACGAGCAGTACTTC
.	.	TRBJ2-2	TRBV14	CASSQDLVLTGELFF	TGTGCCAGCAGCCAAGATTTGGTGCTGACCGGGGAGCTGTTTTTT
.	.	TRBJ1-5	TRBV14	CASSQGESNQPQHF	TGTGCCAGCAGCCAAGGGGAGAGCAATCAGCCCCAGCATTTT
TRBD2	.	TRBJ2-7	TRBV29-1	CSVVAGGNYEQYF	TGCAGCGTTGTGGCGGGAGGTAACTACGAGCAGTACTTC
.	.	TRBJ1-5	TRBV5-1	CASSSPRETQHF	TGCGCCAGCAGTTCGCCGCGGGAGACCCAGCATTTT
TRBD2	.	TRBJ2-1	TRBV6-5	CASSYTSGMHNEQFF	TGTGCCAGCAGTTACACTAGCGGGATGCACAATGAGCAGTTCTTC
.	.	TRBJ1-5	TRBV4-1	CASSPLSGANQPQHF	TGCGCCAGCAGCCCCCTATCAGGGGCCAATCAGCCCCAGCATTTT
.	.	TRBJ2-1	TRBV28	CASSLWESSYNEQFF	TGTGCCAGCAGTTTATGGGAAAGCTCCTACAATGAGCAGTTCTTC
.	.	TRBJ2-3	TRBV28	CASTPGTTSTDTQYF	TGTGCCAGCACCCCCGGGACGACAAGCACAGATACGCAGTATTTT
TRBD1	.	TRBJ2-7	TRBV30	CAWGTGSSYEQYF	TGTGCCTGGGGGACAGGGAGCTCCTACGAGCAGTACTTC
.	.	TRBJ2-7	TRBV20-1	CSARDPVADYEQYF	TGCAGTGCTAGAGATCCCGTGGCCGACTACGAGCAGTACTTC
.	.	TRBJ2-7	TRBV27	CASSPLSGGYEQYF	TGTGCCAGCAGTCCCCTTAGCGGAGGATACGAGCAGTACTTC
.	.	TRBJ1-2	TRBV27	CASSFGGGVYGYTF	TGTGCCAGCAGTTTTGGAGGGGGGGTCTATGGCTACACCTTC
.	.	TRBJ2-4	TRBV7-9	CASSLAAGLAPQYF	TGTGCCAGCAGCTTAGCTGCGGGCCTAGCCCCTCAGTACTTC
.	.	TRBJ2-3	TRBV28	CASSLALDTQYF	TGTGCCAGCAGTTTAGCGCTAGATACGCAGTATTTT
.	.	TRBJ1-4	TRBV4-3	CASSQDRGSSGEKLFF	TGCGCCAGCAGCCAAGATCGGGGGTCGTCTGGTGAAAAACTGTTTTTT
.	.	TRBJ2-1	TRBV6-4	CASSDSKWPGQDYNEQFF	TGTGCCAGCAGTGACTCGAAGTGGCCGGGACAAGACTACAATGAGCAGTTCTTC
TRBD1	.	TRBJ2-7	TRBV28	CASSLGTGVYEQYF	TGTGCCAGCAGTTTGGGGACAGGGGTCTACGAGCAGTACTTC
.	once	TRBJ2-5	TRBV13	CASSQAGQGVVTQYF	TGTGCCAGCAGCCAGGCGGGTCAGGGCGTTGTGACCCAGTACTTC
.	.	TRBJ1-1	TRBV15	CATSRGVGTEAFF	TGTGCCACCAGCAGGGGGGTTGGTACTGAAGCTTTCTTT
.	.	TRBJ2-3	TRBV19	CASTVKGYKLTSTDTQYF	TGTGCCAGTACTGTGAAGGGGTACAAATTAACTAGCACAGATACGCAGTATTTT
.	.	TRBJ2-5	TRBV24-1	CATSDLLWQYRYF	TGTGCCACCAGTGATTTGCTCTGGCAGTACCGGTACTTC
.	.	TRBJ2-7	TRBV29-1	CSVEDGDSYEQYF	TGCAGCGTTGAAGACGGGGACTCCTACGAGCAGTACTTC
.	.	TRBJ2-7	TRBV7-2	CASSLPRSGSSSYEQYF	TGTGCCAGCAGCCTCCCTCGATCGGGGTCGAGCTCCTACGAGCAGTACTTC
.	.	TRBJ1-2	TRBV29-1	CSAADHYGYTF	TGCAGCGCCGCAGACCACTATGGCTACACCTTC
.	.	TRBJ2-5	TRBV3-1	CASSLLGGGETQYF	TGTGCCAGCAGCCTTCTGGGAGGGGGAGAGACCCAGTACTTC
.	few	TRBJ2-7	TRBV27	CASSLGQNYEQYF	TGTGCCAGCAGTTTGGGCCAGAACTACGAGCAGTACTTC
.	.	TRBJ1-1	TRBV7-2	CASSSEWTVNTEAFF	TGTGCCAGCAGCTCCGAATGGACAGTGAACACTGAAGCTTTCTTT
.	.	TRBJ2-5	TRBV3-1	CASGLGSQETQYF	TGTGCCAGCGGGCTGGGCAGCCAAGAGACCCAGTACTTC
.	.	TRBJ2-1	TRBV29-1	CSVEGQLNEQFF	TGCAGCGTTGAGGGCCAGCTCAATGAGCAGTTCTTC
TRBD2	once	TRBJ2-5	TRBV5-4	CASSSGLAGEETQYF	TGTGCCAGCAGTTCGGGACTAGCGGGAGAAGAGACCCAGTACTTC
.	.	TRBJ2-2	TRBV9	CASSGPGHTNTGELFF	TGTGCCAGCAGCGGACCGGGACACACGAACACCGGGGAGCTGTTTTTT